This entry lists 18 T cell receptor beta chains sequenced from one sample in a study of tumor and adjacent non-tumor tissue in lung cancer. A modified ARM-PCR protocol with three rounds of nested PCR amplified TCRbeta. TCRdb independently ran MiXCR on the multiplex PCR reads; one entry per CDR3 protein. The sample shows approximately 47,000 distinct CDR3 sequences, around 67% of them seen only once. RNA was extracted from bulk tissue without any cell sorting. More than 3 cm separated this lung sample from the edge of the tumor. The specimen was distant non-tumor lung tissue. The source is a woman in her 70s with non-small cell lung cancer.

As regards this clonotype: This may be a read error, as it is one base from a much larger clone. The CDR3 loop is CASSPRVRENTDTQYF. In DNA, the CDR3 is TGTGCCAGCAGCCCCAGGGTAAGAGAGAACACAGATACGCAGTATTTT. The chain has TRBV11-2 and TRBJ2-3, with a possible D match to TRBD1 (5 bases). The CDR3 is 16 residues long. Germline CDR1 and CDR2: SGHAT and FQNNGV. With 5 bases removed from V and 2 bases from J, the gap between germline ends came to 17 bases.

The chain recombines TRBV21-1 with TRBJ1-2; the table assigns TRBD1, which was not confirmed against the DNA. TRBV21-1 has pseudogene status. This CDR3 spans 14 amino acids. CDR3: CASSKFSGGKGYTF. Here the CDR3 DNA reads TGTGCCAGCAGCAAATTTTCGGGGGGTAAAGGCTACACCTTC.

This clonotype was observed at least ten times. The V gene is TRBV12-3 or TRBV12-4, the J gene TRBJ1-6, with no clear D. The V end lost 3 bases, the J end lost 5 bases, and 8 bases lay between the germline ends. This CDR3 is 14 amino acids long. CDR3 residues: CASSFGSHNSPLHF. DNA of the CDR3: TGTGCCAGCAGTTTCGGCAGCCATAATTCACCCCTCCACTTT.

V is TRBV20-1 and J is TRBJ2-1; D is ambiguous. The germline V gene encodes CDR1 DFQATT and CDR2 SNEGSKA (reference sequence). The CDR3 covers 16 residues. With 1 base removed from V and 0 bases from J, the gap between germline ends came to 13 bases. The CDR3: CSARVSQRSSYNEQFF. The CDR3, as DNA: TGCAGTGCTAGAGTTAGTCAGCGTAGCTCCTACAATGAGCAGTTCTTC.

The V and J genes are TRBV5-1 and TRBJ1-2; no clear D gene. V lost 0 bases to trimming and J lost 7 bases, with 13 bases between them. Germline CDR1 and CDR2: SGHRS and YFSETQ. The CDR3 has 14 amino acids. The CDR3 DNA follows: TGCGCCAGCAGCTTGGAATCGGCAGAGTCTGGCTACACCTTC. Its protein is CASSLESAESGYTF.

CDR3 protein: CSVKRHVINEQFF. CDR3 nucleotide sequence: TGCAGCGTAAAACGGCACGTCATAAACGAGCAGTTCTTC. This chain joins TRBV29-1 and TRBJ2-1; D is undetermined. The CDR3 loop spans 13 amino acids. Germline CDR1 is SQVTM and CDR2 is ANQGSEA. Trimming shortened V by 6 bases and J by 10 bases, and 19 bases separated the two germline ends.

A note on this clonotype: The junction and the germline gene differ at one end; a read error may be behind it. The CDR3 nucleotides are TGTGCAAGCAGCTTGCGGACTCCTATCTACGAGCAGTACTTC. This encodes CASSLRTPIYEQYF. J is TRBJ2-7 and V is TRBV5-5; possibly TRBD2 for D (5 bases). This CDR3 spans 14 amino acids. CDR1 and CDR2 from the germline V gene are SGHKS and YYEKEE (reference sequence).

The rearrangement joins TRBV19 to TRBJ2-3, with TRBD2 identical over 12 bases. Germline V gives CDR1 LNHDA, CDR2 SQIVND (reference sequence). The CDR3 covers 15 residues. Trimming at V came to 10 bases and at J to 2 bases, leaving 7 bases not matched to a gene. CDR3 sequence reads: CATRRLAGDTDTQYF. CDR3 nucleotides: TGTGCCACCAGACGACTAGCGGGAGACACAGATACGCAGTATTTT.

This clonotype was picked up many times. The V gene is TRBV24-1, the J gene TRBJ2-5; TRBD1 is a possible D gene (6 bases). The CDR3 is made up of 15 amino acids. The V end lost 4 bases, the J end lost 1 base, and 12 bases lay between the germline ends. The germline V gene has CDR1 KGHDR and CDR2 SFDVKD. The chain's CDR3 is CATSETTGIQETQYF. CDR3 DNA: TGTGCCACCAGTGAAACTACAGGGATCCAAGAGACCCAGTACTTC.

V is TRBV29-1 and J is TRBJ2-7, with 7 bases aligning to TRBD1. The CDR3 extends over 14 amino acids. After removal of 4 bases from V and 3 bases from J, the junction contained 9 bases not matched to a gene. In germline, CDR1 is SQVTM, CDR2 ANQGSEA. The CDR3 DNA is TGCAGCGTTGTTGTTTATACAGGGGACTACGAGCAGTACTTC. Protein sequence: CSVVVYTGDYEQYF.

This clonotype showed up just a few times. V usage is TRBV20-1 and J usage is TRBJ2-1; no firm D call. This CDR3 is 15 amino acids long. With 6 bases removed from V and 0 bases from J, the gap between germline ends came to 15 bases. CDR1 and CDR2 (germline): DFQATT, SNEGSKA (reference sequence). The CDR3 spells CSASELRSSYNEQFF. For the CDR3, the DNA is TGCAGTGCCTCGGAGTTGCGAAGCTCCTACAATGAGCAGTTCTTC.

Turning to this clonotype: This sequence may be a read error, since a much larger clone differs from it by one base. The J gene is TRBJ1-4, the V gene TRBV20-1, with D unclear. CDR3 size: 11 residues. The germline V and J ends were trimmed by 8 bases and 8 bases, with 12 bases remaining between them. The germline V gene encodes CDR1 DFQATT and CDR2 SNEGSKA (reference sequence). The CDR3 protein is CSTRLQEKLFF. DNA of the CDR3: TGCAGTACTCGATTACAGGAAAAACTGTTTTTT.

A word on this clonotype: Sequence at one end of the junction differs from germline and may be a read error. The chain carries TRBV29-1 and TRBJ2-7, with TRBD1 identical over 9 bases. CDR3 length: 16 residues. The germline CDR1 and CDR2 sequences are SQVTM and ANQGSEA. The CDR3 DNA follows: TGCAGCGTTATCTCCGGGACAGGGCCTTGTGAGTACGACCAGTACTTC. The encoded protein is CSVISGTGPCEYDQYF.

Comments on this clonotype: The CDR3 does not end in the conserved phenylalanine or tryptophan, so this is likely a read error. J is TRBJ1-2 and V is TRBV10-3; 8 nucleotides match TRBD1. The trim removed 4 bases at V and 6 bases at J, leaving 10 bases unmatched. From germline, CDR1 is ENHRY and CDR2 SYGVKD. The CDR3 length is 15 residues. CDR3 residues: CAISGHGQGEDGYTL. As DNA, the CDR3 is TGTGCCATCAGTGGGCATGGACAGGGAGAGGATGGCTACACCTTA.

A remark on this clonotype: Germline is not matched at one junction end, which may reflect a read error. The chain is built from TRBV6-2 or TRBV6-3 and TRBJ1-2, with a tentative D call TRBD1 (6 bases). This CDR3 has 10 amino acids. Germline CDR1 and CDR2: MNHEY and SVGEGT. The DNA for the CDR3 is TGTACCAGCAGGGACATTGACTACACCTTC. Protein sequence: CTSRDIDYTF.

On this clonotype itself: Relative to the germline gene, one junction end is altered; a read error may explain this. This sequence joins TRBV28 and TRBJ1-2, with D unclear. This CDR3 is 13 amino acids long. Germline-derived CDR1 and CDR2 are MDHEN and SYDVKM. CDR3 sequence: CASSLQTPYGYIF. CDR3 DNA: TGTGCCAGCAGTCTTCAGACCCCCTATGGCTACATCTTC.

In its sample, this clonotype was seen many times. J is TRBJ2-3 and V is TRBV5-6; 7 bases map to TRBD2. CDR3 length: 15 amino acids. CDR1 is SGHDT, CDR2 YYEEEE, per germline. Trimming removed 5 bases from V and 4 bases from J; junction bases left unmatched: 10. The CDR3 coding sequence is TGTGCCAGCAGTAAACTAGCGCTCGTGGCAGATACGCAGTATTTT. It codes for CASSKLALVADTQYF.

This clonotype was observed a handful of times. This clone may be a read error of a much larger clone one base away. The chain recombines TRBV10-1 with TRBJ2-5; unclear D gene. Trimming pared 2 bases from V and 5 bases from J, leaving 9 bases between. The CDR3 totals 13 residues. Looked up from germline, CDR1 is WNHNN and CDR2 is SYGVQD (reference sequence). CDR3 sequence reads: CASSETNGETQYF. CDR3 nucleotide sequence: TGCGCCAGCAGTGAGACTAACGGGGAGACCCAGTACTTC.